Listed below are T cell receptor beta chains from one sample, sequenced in a study of blood T cells in healthy people across ages. TCRdb fed the 5' RACE reads into MiXCR, producing one record per CDR3 protein. This sample has some 1.6 million distinct CDR3 sequences; around 36% occur once, and the top ten carry approximately 10%. Sequencing input: blood. These receptor sequences come from a woman aged 30 to 39 in good health. Each CDR3 is given with its conserved first and last residue. Each record gives: J gene, clone size, D gene, V gene, CDR3 protein, CDR3 DNA. A D gene is named only where the DNA matches it firmly. Clone size is not always given. Where it is, it says once, few, many or a class for expanded clones.

TRBJ2-3,NA,TRBD2,TRBV29-1,CSVPGLAMSGAPDTQYF,TGCAGCGTCCCGGGACTAGCGATGAGCGGAGCCCCAGATACGCAGTATTTT
TRBJ2-1,few,TRBD2,TRBV5-4,CASSWGTSGGNEQFF,TGTGCCAGCAGCTGGGGGACTAGCGGGGGAAATGAGCAGTTCTTC
TRBJ2-5,NA,NA,TRBV20-1,CSARLVGEPETQYF,TGCAGTGCTAGATTGGTCGGGGAGCCAGAGACCCAGTACTTC
TRBJ1-1,few,TRBD1,TRBV5-1,CASSLTGNGRTGLNTEAFF,TGCGCCAGCAGCTTGACGGGAAATGGAAGGACAGGGTTGAACACTGAAGCTTTCTTT
TRBJ2-5,NA,NA,TRBV19,CASSIGPTAGLETQYF,TGTGCCAGTAGTATTGGGCCAACCGCTGGGTTGGAGACCCAGTACTTC
TRBJ2-1,NA,TRBD2,TRBV6-1,CASSVSLSGSLYNEQFF,TGTGCCAGCAGTGTCTCCCTAAGCGGGAGTTTATACAATGAGCAGTTCTTC
TRBJ1-2,NA,NA,TRBV6-2/TRBV6-3,CASSTDWEVNYGSTF,TGTGCCAGCAGTACCGACTGGGAGGTAAACTATGGCTCCACCTTC
TRBJ2-1,few,TRBD2,TRBV7-8,CASNLASGGNEQFF,TGTGCCAGCAACTTGGCTAGCGGGGGTAATGAGCAGTTCTTC
TRBJ2-3,NA,TRBD2,TRBV20-1,CSARRTSGRRSYF,TGCAGTGCTCGGAGGACTAGCGGGAGACGTTCGTATTTT
TRBJ2-2,NA,NA,TRBV30,CAWSRPNTGELFF,TGTGCCTGGAGTAGGCCGAACACCGGGGAGCTGTTTTTT
TRBJ1-2,many,TRBD1,TRBV9,CASSPTGESYGYTF,TGTGCCAGCAGCCCGACAGGGGAATCCTATGGCTACACCTTC
TRBJ2-1,many,NA,TRBV5-1,CASSLVPGDEQFF,TGCGCCAGCAGCTTGGTGCCCGGCGATGAGCAGTTCTTC
TRBJ2-1,NA,NA,TRBV6-1,CASSEEGPGYSYNEQFF,TGTGCCAGCAGTGAAGAGGGGCCAGGGTATTCCTACAATGAGCAGTTCTTC
TRBJ1-5,NA,TRBD1,TRBV6-1,CASSEMRTGSYQPQHF,TGTGCCAGCAGTGAAATGAGGACAGGGTCCTATCAGCCCCAGCATTTT
TRBJ2-1,NA,TRBD2,TRBV9,CASTASGGGYNEQFF,TGTGCCAGCACGGCTAGCGGGGGGGGGTACAATGAGCAGTTCTTC
TRBJ2-7,NA,NA,TRBV27,CASSLSTGETYEQYF,TGTGCTAGCAGTTTATCGACGGGCGAGACCTACGAGCAGTACTTC
TRBJ1-1,few,NA,TRBV29-1,CSVVSGPVNTEAFF,TGCAGCGTTGTAAGCGGTCCCGTGAACACTGAAGCTTTCTTT
TRBJ1-1,NA,NA,TRBV13,CASSLAQGTEAFF,TGTGCCAGCAGCTTAGCGCAGGGGACTGAAGCTTTCTTT
TRBJ2-7,NA,TRBD1,TRBV20-1,CSASFPGTAISYEQYF,TGCAGTGCTAGCTTTCCCGGGACAGCAATTTCCTACGAGCAGTACTTC
TRBJ2-3,NA,NA,TRBV11-1,CASSLARWGSNADTQYF,TGTGCCAGCAGCTTAGCGCGATGGGGGAGTAACGCAGATACGCAGTATTTT
TRBJ2-7,NA,NA,TRBV7-2,CASSGGSGIPYEQYF,TGTGCCAGCAGCGGAGGATCGGGGATTCCCTACGAGCAGTACTTC
TRBJ1-5,NA,NA,TRBV6-1,CASSAPERLAQPQHF,TGTGCCAGCAGTGCTCCGGAGAGATTAGCCCAGCCCCAGCATTTT
TRBJ2-2,NA,NA,TRBV7-9,CASSSEDRTGELFF,TGTGCCAGCAGCTCCGAGGATCGCACCGGGGAGCTGTTTTTT